This entry lists 21 T cell receptor beta chains sequenced from one sample in a study of blood T cell repertoires in COVID-19. This table comes from immunoSEQ multiplex PCR, and its TCRdb copy is limited to in-frame clones, with some not included. The sample contains over 200,000 clones, about 84% of which appear only once. The specimen was PBMCs or T cells enriched from blood (not recorded which). Receptors were obtained from a man in his sixties who had recovered from COVID-19.

The chain employs TRBV6-6 and TRBJ2-1; 12 positions agree with TRBD2. The junction had 7 bases not matched to a gene; V was cut back by 4 bases and J by 6 bases. Germline CDR1 MNHNY, CDR2 SVGAGI (reference sequence). CDR3 size: 16 residues. The DNA of the CDR3 is TGTGCCAGCAGTTTCTATACTAGCGGGGGGTTCAATGAGCAGTTCTTC. Translating it yields CASSFYTSGGFNEQFF.

V gene TRBV4-3 combines with J gene TRBJ2-3; possibly TRBD1 for D (6 bases). With 4 bases removed from V and 2 bases from J, the gap between germline ends came to 16 bases. Germline-derived CDR1 and CDR2 are LGHNA and YSLEER. This CDR3 has 16 amino acids. This CDR3 reads CASSRGARGDTDTQYF. The CDR3 DNA reads TGCGCCAGCAGCCGAGGGGCCAGGGGTGACACAGATACGCAGTATTTT.

With regard to this clone: Relative to the germline gene, one junction end is altered; a read error may explain this. The rearrangement links TRBV2 to TRBJ1-1, with TRBD1 as a possible D gene (5 bases). Germline V CDR1 and CDR2: SNHLY, FYNNEI. The CDR3 contains 14 residues. CDR3 in DNA: TGTGCCAGCAGGGAAGAACAGGTATACACTGAAGCTTTCTTT. Its protein is CASREEQVYTEAFF. The variable domain in full, completed from reference TRBV2 and TRBJ1-1, reads EPEVTQTPSHQVTQMGQEVILRCVPISNHLYFYWYRQILGQKVEFLVSFYNNEISEKSEIFDDQFSVERPDGSNFTLKIRSTKLEDSAMYFCASREEQVYTEAFFGQGTRLTVV.

This rearrangement joins TRBV5-6 to TRBJ2-7; TRBD1 agrees at 7 bases. Trimming at V came to 0 bases and at J to 3 bases, leaving 3 bases not matched to a gene. The CDR3 is 14 amino acids. Per germline, CDR1 SGHDT and CDR2 YYEEEE. The CDR3 is CASSLEGQIYEQYF. The CDR3 DNA is TGTGCCAGCAGCTTGGAGGGACAGATCTACGAGCAGTACTTC.

In its sample, this clone was seen a few times. This chain connects TRBV18 to TRBJ2-1; maybe TRBD2 (6 bases). Trimming removed 1 base from V and 9 bases from J, with 22 bases in between. Germline CDR1 KGHSH, CDR2 LQKENI. The CDR3 is 17 amino acids. As DNA, the CDR3 is TGTGCCAGCTCACCACTGCGTCCCGGGGCCGGGAGTACTGAGCAGTTCTTC. It yields the protein CASSPLRPGAGSTEQFF.

CDR3 in amino acids: CASSHPGTGGFETQYF. CDR3 nucleotide sequence: TGTGCCAGCAGCCACCCCGGGACAGGAGGTTTCGAGACCCAGTACTTC. The chain recombines TRBV4-2 with TRBJ2-5; 8 bases are shared with TRBD1. Trimming cost V 3 bases and J 5 bases; bases outside gene matches: 11. Germline V gene data show CDR1 as LGHNA and CDR2 as YNFKEQ. This CDR3 is built from 16 residues.

The chain employs TRBV2 and TRBJ1-4; no clear D gene. Germline V CDR1 and CDR2: SNHLY, FYNNEI. This CDR3 region has 11 residues. V lost 5 bases and J lost 8, with 6 bases in between. This CDR3 reads CASSYGEKLFF. CDR3 DNA: TGTGCCAGCAGTTACGGGGAAAAACTGTTTTTT.

The chain is built from TRBV7-2 and TRBJ2-5, with no clear D. Germline CDR1 is SGHTA and CDR2 is FQGNSA. V lost 3 bases and J lost 0, with 5 bases in between. The CDR3 covers 13 residues. The CDR3 spells CASSFLNQETQYF. The CDR3 bases are TGTGCCAGCAGCTTCCTAAACCAAGAGACCCAGTACTTC.

The chain has TRBV7-8 and TRBJ2-7; tentative D call: TRBD1 (6 bases). This CDR3 spans 12 amino acids. Per germline, CDR1 SGHVS and CDR2 FQNEAQ. V was clipped by 1 base and J by 5 bases, with 6 bases between them. Written as DNA, the CDR3 is TGTGCCAGCAGCTTAGACAGGGACGAGCAGTACTTC. It codes for CASSLDRDEQYF.

The gene calls are TRBV6-5 and TRBJ1-6; 9 bases are shared with TRBD1. J gave up 7 bases and V 2 bases, and 3 bases lay outside the gene matches. The CDR3 runs to 15 residues. Germline-derived CDR1 and CDR2 are MNHEY and SVGAGI. Here the CDR3 DNA reads TGTGCCAGCAGTTACCAACAGGGGGCGAATTCACCCCTCCACTTT. Translated: CASSYQQGANSPLHF.

This chain uses TRBV6-5 with TRBJ1-1, with 9 nucleotides matching TRBD1. J was trimmed by 1 base and V by 6 bases; bases with no gene match: 6. There are 15 residues in the CDR3. Per germline, CDR1 MNHEY and CDR2 SVGAGI. CDR3 DNA: TGTGCCAGCAGGGGGAACAGGGGGCGGAACACTGAAGCTTTCTTT. Translating gives CASRGNRGRNTEAFF.

This chain connects TRBV3-1 (or the pseudogene TRBV3-2) to TRBJ1-3; TRBD1 might be the D (6 bases). CDR3 length: 15 residues. V gave up 1 base and J gave up 3 bases, with 10 bases separating them. Per the germline V gene, CDR1 is LGHDT and CDR2 is YNNKEL (reference sequence). For the CDR3, the DNA is TGTGCCAGCAGCCAAGTACGAGGGGGTGGAAACACCATATATTTT. Residues: CASSQVRGGGNTIYF.

The genes are TRBV7-9 and TRBJ2-1; 7 bases are shared with TRBD2. Germline values: CDR1 SEHNR, CDR2 FQNEAQ (reference sequence). V was pared by 1 base and J by 12 bases, with 6 bases of the junction left unmatched. This CDR3 has 13 amino acids. Here the CDR3 reads CASSLDLGRVQFF. CDR3 in DNA: TGTGCCAGCAGCTTAGATTTGGGGAGGGTGCAGTTCTTC.

The chain carries TRBV10-3 and TRBJ1-6; tentative D call: TRBD1 (6 bases). The CDR3 runs to 14 residues. Looked up from germline, CDR1 is ENHRY and CDR2 is SYGVKD. V gave up 2 bases and J gave up 7 bases, with 9 bases separating them. CDR3 amino acids: CAISERTGNSPLHF. The CDR3 DNA reads as TGTGCCATCAGTGAGCGAACAGGGAATTCACCCCTCCACTTT.

CDR3: CASRQYSGNTIYF. The CDR3 bases are TGTGCAAGTCGCCAGTACTCTGGAAACACCATATATTTT. This rearrangement joins TRBV12-2 to TRBJ1-3; TRBD1 reflects the table's D call only, with no check against the DNA. TRBV12-2 represents a pseudogene. The CDR3 spans 13 residues.

The chain employs TRBV19 and TRBJ2-5; 7 bases line up with TRBD2. The CDR3 contains 16 residues. V lost 3 bases, J lost 6 bases, and 13 bases stayed unmatched. Germline V gene lookup returns CDR1 LNHDA and CDR2 SQIVND (reference sequence). CDR3 sequence (DNA): TGTGCCAGTAGTATTTTCGCGCGGGAGCCTTTTCAGACCCAGTACTTC. It yields the protein CASSIFAREPFQTQYF.

A single count supports this clone. This chain joins TRBV29-1 and TRBJ1-1; 9 nucleotides line up with TRBD1. The CDR3 spans 12 residues. The germline CDR1 and CDR2 sequences are SQVTM and ANQGSEA. V lost 8 bases, J lost 3 bases, and 4 bases stayed unmatched. CDR3 nucleotides: TGCAGCACTACAGGGGGCTACACTGAAGCTTTCTTT. Translated: CSTTGGYTEAFF.

This chain connects TRBV5-1 to TRBJ1-1; D is undetermined. V was clipped by 0 bases and J by 2 bases, with 8 bases between them. CDR3 size: 14 residues. Germline CDR1 SGHRS, CDR2 YFSETQ. The CDR3 is CASSLGGSNTEAFF. The CDR3 bases are TGCGCCAGCAGCTTGGGAGGGTCTAACACTGAAGCTTTCTTT.

The chain joins TRBV27 to TRBJ2-3; 8 bases line up with TRBD2. Germline values: CDR1 MNHEY, CDR2 SMNVEV (reference sequence). This CDR3 has 18 residues. V was pared by 5 bases and J by 1 base, with 14 bases of the junction left unmatched. CDR3 sequence reads: CASSPTTLAAARTDTQYF. For the CDR3, the DNA is TGTGCCAGCAGTCCCACCACACTAGCGGCAGCTCGCACAGATACGCAGTATTTT.

In its sample, this clone was seen a few times. The chain couples TRBV10-3 to TRBJ1-1; TRBD1 aligns across 7 bases. Unmatched junction bases numbered 6, after V lost 6 bases and J lost 2 bases. Germline lookup yields CDR1 ENHRY and CDR2 SYGVKD. This CDR3 spans 14 amino acids. The CDR3 nucleotides are TGTGCCATCAGGCCGACAGGGAGAAACACTGAAGCTTTCTTT. Translating it yields CAIRPTGRNTEAFF.

The chain employs TRBV7-2 and TRBJ2-7; 7 bases match TRBD2. J was trimmed by 2 bases and V by 2 bases; bases with no gene match: 3. CDR1 is SGHTA, CDR2 FQGNSA, per germline. The CDR3 is 14 residues long. This CDR3 reads CASSLTRGTYEQYF. In DNA form, the CDR3 reads TGTGCCAGCAGCTTAACGCGGGGGACCTACGAGCAGTACTTC.